This T cell receptor (beta chain) was recorded in a study of cytomegalovirus exposure and HLA in healthy donors. Trimming stripped 3 bases from V and 3 bases from J, with 8 bases between. From germline, CDR1 is ENHRY and CDR2 SYGVKD. The CDR3 spans 13 residues. Use of 60 Vbeta and 13 Jbeta primers characterized the PCR. Method: immunoSEQ multiplex PCR; TCRdb's copy keeps in-frame clones and lacks some. Here the sample spans 180,000 or so clones, 60% to 85% being singletons. The genes are TRBV10-3 and TRBJ1-1, with no clear D. This clonotype was sampled from a female donor in good health and CMV-seronegative. The sequencing input was PBMCs. The CDR3 sequence is CAISDGGYTEAFF. CDR3 in DNA: TGTGCCATCAGTGATGGAGGATACACTGAAGCTTTCTTT.